This is a list of T cell receptor beta chains from one sample in a study of T cell responses to AZD1222 COVID-19 vaccine. TCRdb's copy holds only in-frame clones and misses some; the assay was immunoSEQ multiplex PCR. The table lists some 86,000 clones, around 90% of them singletons. The sequencing here drew on peripheral blood, taken on day 0 of AZD1222 vaccination. The source is an adult in good health. CDR3s include the opening cysteine and the closing phenylalanine or tryptophan. Each record gives: clone size, J gene, D gene, V gene, CDR3 DNA, CDR3 protein. A D gene is named only where the DNA matches it firmly. Some rows mark clone size as missing; the rest say once, few, many or name a class of expanded clone.

. TRBJ2-2 . TRBV12-3/TRBV12-4 TGTGCCAGCAGCCATGTTTCCACCGGGGAGCTGTTTTTT CASSHVSTGELFF
. TRBJ2-3 . TRBV2 TGTGCCAGCAGATGGACTATTAACACAGATACGCAGTATTTT CASRWTINTDTQYF
. TRBJ2-3 TRBD1 TRBV6-5 TGTGCCAGCAGTTACGTCACAGGGGGCACAGATACGCAGTATTTT CASSYVTGGTDTQYF
. TRBJ1-6 TRBD1 TRBV3-1/TRBV3-2 TGTGCCAGCAGCCAAGATTTGACAGGGCTTAATTCACCCCTCCACTTT CASSQDLTGLNSPLHF
once TRBJ1-5 . TRBV6-2/TRBV6-3 TGTGCCAGCAGTTACGGCGGAGATAGCAATCAGCCCCAGCATTTT CASSYGGDSNQPQHF
. TRBJ2-2 . TRBV3-1/TRBV3-2 TGTGCCAGCAGCCAACCTGCTAACACCGGGGAGCTGTTTTTT CASSQPANTGELFF
. TRBJ2-1 . TRBV18 TGTGCCAGCTCCCTGCGAGATGAGCAGTTCTTC CASSLRDEQFF
once TRBJ2-1 . TRBV7-9 TGTGCCAGCAGCTCCGATCCTCATAGCTCCTACAATGAGCAGTTCTTC CASSSDPHSSYNEQFF
. TRBJ1-6 . TRBV27 TGTGCCAGCAGTTTCTTGGACAGTAATAATTCACCCCTCCACTTT CASSFLDSNNSPLHF
. TRBJ2-3 TRBD2 TRBV28 TGTGCCAGCAGTTTAGCTGTTAGGGAACTAGCGGGAGAGGGGAGAGATACGCAGTATTTT CASSLAVRELAGEGRDTQYF
. TRBJ1-2 . TRBV30 TGTGCCTGGAGTGGAGCCGCGGCGGGCAGGCATGGCTACACCTTC CAWSGAAAGRHGYTF
. TRBJ2-7 . TRBV29-1 TGCAGCGTTGTTGACACGAGGTACGAGCAGTACTTC CSVVDTRYEQYF
. TRBJ2-3 . TRBV29-1 TGCAGCGTTGGCGGCACGCAGTATTTT CSVGGTQYF
. TRBJ2-6 TRBD1 TRBV7-9 TGTGCCAGCAGCCAGGGGGCTGGGGCCAACGTCCTGACTTTC CASSQGAGANVLTF
. TRBJ1-1 . TRBV7-9 TGTGCCAGCAGCCCTAGGGGTCCCACTGAAGCTTTCTTT CASSPRGPTEAFF
. TRBJ2-3 . TRBV29-1 TGCAGCGTTGAGAGAACAGGAACGGGAGATACGCAGTATTTT CSVERTGTGDTQYF
. TRBJ2-3 TRBD2 TRBV4-2 TGTGCCAGCGGTAATAGCGGGAGAAGGGGTAGGAGAGGGCATACGCAGTATTTT CASGNSGRRGRRGHTQYF
few TRBJ2-1 . TRBV5-1 TGCGCCAGCAGCTTGGGCTCAGCCCCCTACAATGAGCAGTTCTTC CASSLGSAPYNEQFF
once TRBJ1-1 . TRBV19 TGTGCCAGTAGCCAGGGACCTCGAGGGCACACTGAAGCTTTCTTT CASSQGPRGHTEAFF
once TRBJ2-3 . TRBV14 TGTGCCAGCAGCCAAGATCCCGCAGGGAGCACAGATACGCAGTATTTT CASSQDPAGSTDTQYF
. TRBJ1-2 . TRBV28 TGTGCCACCTTACCGGTGGGGGATTCCTACACCTTC CATLPVGDSYTF
. TRBJ2-6 . TRBV28 TGTGCCAGCAGTCACTACTCTGGGGCCAACGTCCTGACTTTC CASSHYSGANVLTF
. TRBJ1-1 . TRBV5-1 TGCGCCAGCAGCTTGTCCGGGACTGACACTGAAGCTTTCTTT CASSLSGTDTEAFF
. TRBJ2-7 . TRBV7-3 TGTGCCAGCAGCGGCTCTACCTACGAGCAGTACTTC CASSGSTYEQYF
. TRBJ1-2 . TRBV9 TGTGCCAGCAGCGAGGGGCGGAGTGGCTACACCTTC CASSEGRSGYTF
. TRBJ2-7 TRBD1 TRBV11-1 TGTGCCAGCAGCCCCTGGCGACAGGGTCTCTACGAGCAGTACTTC CASSPWRQGLYEQYF
. TRBJ2-7 TRBD2 TRBV24-1 TGTGCCACCAGTGGGATAGCGGGAGGGGACTACGAGCAGTACTTC CATSGIAGGDYEQYF
. TRBJ2-4 . TRBV9 TGTGCCAGCAGCTCGCCTCGGGGTCTAAACATTCAGTACTTC CASSSPRGLNIQYF
. TRBJ1-3 . TRBV4-2 TGTGCCAGCAGCCATGATGTCTCAAGGGGCTCTGGAAACACCATATATTTT CASSHDVSRGSGNTIYF
. TRBJ1-1 TRBD1 TRBV4-1 TGCGCCAGCAGCCATTACGACAGGGGAGACACTGAAGCTTTCTTT CASSHYDRGDTEAFF
. TRBJ2-5 . TRBV24-1 TGTGCCACCAGTGGAGGGGTGGGAAGCACGGAAGAGACCCAGTACTTC CATSGGVGSTEETQYF
. TRBJ2-5 . TRBV7-9 TGTGCCAGCAGCAGGCCATCGGAGCAAGAGACCCAGTACTTC CASSRPSEQETQYF
. TRBJ2-5 TRBD2 TRBV7-2 TGTGCCAGCAGCTTAAGTACTAGCGGACAAGAGACCCAGTACTTC CASSLSTSGQETQYF
. TRBJ2-5 . TRBV28 TGTGCCAGCAGCCTCGGGGGAACATTGGAGACCCAGTACTTC CASSLGGTLETQYF
. TRBJ2-1 TRBD2 TRBV29-1 TGCAGCGTCGTTGGGCGGGGGACGTACAATGAGCAGTTCTTC CSVVGRGTYNEQFF
. TRBJ1-6 . TRBV12-3/TRBV12-4 TGTGCCAGCAGTTTCGGGAATTCACCCCTCCACTTT CASSFGNSPLHF
once TRBJ1-5 . TRBV12-1 TGTGCCAGCAACCCGACCCAGAAGTACCATTTT CASNPTQKYHF
. TRBJ1-3 . TRBV19 TGTGCCAGTAGTATGGATGGGGCGGCAAACTCTGGAAACACCATATATTTT CASSMDGAANSGNTIYF
. TRBJ1-5 . TRBV27 TGTGCCAGCAGTTTAACCGGGACACTGAGCAATCAGCCCCAGCATTTT CASSLTGTLSNQPQHF
. TRBJ2-7 . TRBV28 TGTGCCAGCAGCCGCTACGAGCAGTACTTC CASSRYEQYF
. TRBJ2-1 . TRBV18 TGTGCCAGCTCACCCGCACCACCGGACGATGAGCAGTTCTTC CASSPAPPDDEQFF
. TRBJ2-3 . TRBV12-3/TRBV12-4 TGTGCCAGCAGTTTCACAGATACGCAGTATTTT CASSFTDTQYF
. TRBJ2-7 TRBD2 TRBV13 TGTGCCAGCAGCCAGGGCGGCCCCGGGACTAGCGGAACCCAGTACTTC CASSQGGPGTSGTQYF
. TRBJ2-1 . TRBV7-2 TGTGCCAGCAGCTTAGCGAGCTTTGGGTACAATGAGCAGTTCTTC CASSLASFGYNEQFF